One sample yielded the 3 T cell receptor beta chains listed below, sequenced in a study of cytomegalovirus exposure and HLA in healthy donors. It was with 60 Vbeta and 13 Jbeta primers that the PCR ran. Clones were sequenced by immunoSEQ multiplex PCR, and TCRdb holds only the in-frame ones, with some missing. This repertoire shows roughly 190,000 clones, 87% found once; its top ten account for less than 1.3%. Sequencing was done on a sample of PBMCs. The source is a boy aged 2 to 9 in good health and CMV-seronegative.

This sequence joins TRBV13 and TRBJ2-7; TRBD2 matches 9 bases. From germline, CDR1 is PRHDT and CDR2 FYEKMQ (reference sequence). This CDR3 contains 14 residues. With 4 bases clipped from V and 6 bases from J, the junction kept 7 bases outside the gene matches. The CDR3 reads CASSSGTSTIEQYF. The CDR3 DNA follows: TGTGCCAGCAGCTCCGGGACTAGCACGATCGAGCAGTACTTC.

This chain uses TRBV18 with TRBJ1-6; D perhaps matches TRBD1 (5 bases). Per the germline V gene, CDR1 is KGHSH and CDR2 is LQKENI. This CDR3 is 20 amino acids long. V shed 2 bases and J shed 5 bases, with 25 bases lying between them. CDR3 sequence (DNA): TGTGCCAGCTCACCATTTAATGAATTCTATCGGGGGTCGAATAATTCACCCCTCCACTTT. Translation: CASSPFNEFYRGSNNSPLHF.

The chain recombines TRBV19 with TRBJ2-7; possibly TRBD1 for D (7 bases). V lost 2 bases to trimming and J lost 3 bases, with 11 bases between them. The CDR3 length is 14 residues. In germline, CDR1 is LNHDA, CDR2 SQIVND (reference sequence). CDR3 sequence: CASSITRGDYEQYF. CDR3 nucleotides: TGTGCCAGTAGTATAACCAGGGGGGACTACGAGCAGTACTTC.